Presented here are 29 T cell receptor beta chains from one specimen sequenced in a study of vaccination and CD4 T cells after COVID-19. Cultured CD4+ T cells had their DNA profiled by the Oncomine TCR Beta short-read assay. A single record per CDR3 protein comes from TCRdb applying MiXCR to the PCR reads. The sample yields about 14,000 distinct CDR3 sequences, 40% to 65% seen once. The treatment: approximately 9-day PBMC culture with coronavirus spike peptide pools or control peptides (ViraFEST assay). These receptors are not linked to any known antigen. Sequenced: CD4+ T cells from blood, cultured in vitro. All receptors come from a human donor who had recovered from COVID-19.

J is TRBJ2-3 and V is TRBV2; D call uncertain. Trimming removed 1 base at V and 1 base at J, with 6 bases between. Germline lookup yields CDR1 SNHLY and CDR2 FYNNEI. This CDR3 region has 14 residues. DNA for the CDR3: TGTGCCAGCAGTGAAGGTAGTGGCACAGATACGCAGTATTTT. Its protein is CASSEGSGTDTQYF.

The chain recombines TRBV19 with TRBJ2-2, with a tentative D call TRBD2 (5 bases). This CDR3 has 15 residues. Germline assignment: CDR1 LNHDA and CDR2 SQIVND (reference sequence). V lost 3 bases and J lost 1, with 9 bases in between. The CDR3 is CASSIMRVNTGELFF. CDR3 in DNA: TGTGCCAGTAGTATTATGAGGGTGAACACCGGGGAGCTGTTTTTT.

This rearrangement joins TRBV19 to TRBJ2-6; D not certain. Germline V gene lookup returns CDR1 LNHDA and CDR2 SQIVND (reference sequence). Trimming took off 4 bases at V and 0 bases at J, with 4 bases between the two ends. This CDR3 spans 14 amino acids. Here the CDR3 reads CASSTSSGANVLTF. CDR3 nucleotide sequence: TGTGCCAGTAGTACTAGCTCTGGGGCCAACGTCCTGACTTTC.

The chain joins TRBV7-2 to TRBJ2-7; 8 bases are a match to TRBD1. V trimming: 2 bases; J trimming: 0 bases; junction bases outside the gene matches: 0. This CDR3 comprises 14 residues. Germline-derived CDR1 and CDR2 are SGHTA and FQGNSA. CDR3 nucleotides: TGTGCCAGCAGCTTACAGGGGGCCTCCTACGAGCAGTACTTC. This gives the protein CASSLQGASYEQYF.

This clonotype was observed a few times. The chain carries TRBV7-3 and TRBJ2-1; 8 positions agree with TRBD1. V lost 3 bases, J lost 0 bases, and 1 base stayed unmatched. Germline V gene sequence: CDR1 SGHTA, CDR2 FQGTGA. The CDR3 covers 15 residues. The CDR3 DNA reads as TGTGCCAGCAGCTTGGACAGGGCCTCCTACAATGAGCAGTTCTTC. Translating it yields CASSLDRASYNEQFF.

The chain employs TRBV7-9 and TRBJ1-6; the D gene is possibly TRBD1 (5 bases). Germline values: CDR1 SEHNR, CDR2 FQNEAQ (reference sequence). The CDR3 is 17 residues long. V lost 4 bases and J 7 bases, leaving 20 bases between the germline ends. CDR3 region: CASSSTGGLSNNSPLHF. The CDR3 coding sequence is TGTGCCAGCAGCTCGACCGGGGGATTATCTAACAATTCACCCCTCCACTTT.

The V and J genes are TRBV7-9 and TRBJ2-1; tentatively, D is TRBD1 (6 bases). Germline V lookup: CDR1 SEHNR, CDR2 FQNEAQ (reference sequence). V was pared by 2 bases and J by 0 bases, with 11 bases between. This CDR3 contains 16 residues. The CDR3 reads CASSLQATGSYNEQFF. CDR3 nucleotides: TGTGCCAGCAGCTTACAAGCGACAGGCTCCTACAATGAGCAGTTCTTC.

V is TRBV24-1 and J is TRBJ2-3; no firm D call. CDR3 length: 14 residues. Germline CDR1 is KGHDR and CDR2 is SFDVKD. The V and J ends lost 7 bases and 0 bases respectively, with 10 bases between them. In DNA form, the CDR3 reads TGTGCCACCAGGGGCCTTGCTAGCACAGATACGCAGTATTTT. Encoded protein: CATRGLASTDTQYF.

This sequence joins TRBV2 and TRBJ1-5; D gene uncertain. The CDR3 spans 14 residues. The germline V and J ends were trimmed by 2 bases and 4 bases, with 9 bases remaining between them. CDR1 is SNHLY, CDR2 FYNNEI, per germline. This chain's CDR3 is CASSERTENQPQHF. The DNA for the CDR3 is TGTGCCAGCAGTGAACGTACGGAAAATCAGCCCCAGCATTTT. The full variable domain, its missing parts supplied by reference TRBV2 and TRBJ1-5, is EPEVTQTPSHQVTQMGQEVILRCVPISNHLYFYWYRQILGQKVEFLVSFYNNEISEKSEIFDDQFSVERPDGSNFTLKIRSTKLEDSAMYFCASSERTENQPQHFGDGTRLSIL.

This sequence joins TRBV19 and TRBJ1-1; D gene uncertain. The CDR3 totals 15 residues. Germline lookup yields CDR1 LNHDA and CDR2 SQIVND (reference sequence). V shed 2 bases and J shed 3 bases, with 13 bases lying between them. The CDR3 is CASSIIGNKDTEAFF. CDR3 nucleotides: TGTGCCAGTAGTATAATAGGGAATAAGGACACTGAAGCTTTCTTT.

The V call is TRBV19, the J call TRBJ1-5, with D uncertain. CDR1 and CDR2 (germline): LNHDA, SQIVND (reference sequence). CDR3 size: 15 residues. The V gene lost 5 bases and the J gene lost 2 bases, with 13 bases spanning the gap. The CDR3 sequence is CASSRGVPGNQPQHF. CDR3 bases: TGTGCCAGTAGTCGAGGTGTGCCCGGCAATCAGCCCCAGCATTTT.

In this sample, this clonotype turned up a few times. The CDR3, as DNA: TGTGCCAGCAGTTTGATGGGCCGTGGGGGCTACACCTTC. Translating it yields CASSLMGRGGYTF. This rearrangement joins TRBV12-3 or TRBV12-4 to TRBJ1-2; no firm D call. V was shortened by 3 bases and J by 8 bases, with 13 bases between the two germline ends. This CDR3 region has 13 residues.

Comments on this clonotype: One base away lies a much larger clone, so this may be a sequencing read error. V gene TRBV24-1 combines with J gene TRBJ2-5, with TRBD1 as a possible D gene (7 bases). The CDR3 totals 14 residues. The germline gives CDR1 KGHDR, CDR2 SFDVKD. Trimming removed 2 bases from V and 7 bases from J, with 13 bases in between. This CDR3 reads CATSDSDRRGTQYF. The CDR3 region has the DNA TGTGCCACCAGTGATTCGGACAGGAGGGGGACCCAGTACTTC.

The chain carries TRBV12-3 or TRBV12-4 and TRBJ1-1, with 8 bases lining up with TRBD1. V lost 3 bases and J lost 1; bases outside the gene matches: 10. The CDR3 has 17 amino acids. The CDR3 loop reads CASSLRPPGTGNTEAFF. In DNA, the CDR3 is TGTGCCAGCAGTTTGCGACCCCCCGGGACAGGGAACACTGAAGCTTTCTTT.

This clonotype was counted between two and nine times. This sequence joins TRBV7-9 and TRBJ1-2; possible D gene TRBD1, 6 bases. V was clipped by 5 bases and J by 2 bases, with 12 bases between them. The CDR3 length is 14 residues. Looked up from germline, CDR1 is SEHNR and CDR2 is FQNEAQ (reference sequence). This CDR3 is CASSPRTENYGYTF. The DNA for the CDR3 is TGTGCCAGCAGCCCCCGGACAGAAAACTATGGCTACACCTTC.

This clonotype has a handful of counts. The J gene is TRBJ2-7, the V gene TRBV7-9; D assignment may be TRBD1 or TRBD2 (5 bases each). The CDR3 is 15 residues long. The V gene lost 5 bases and the J gene lost 1 base, with 15 bases spanning the gap. The germline gives CDR1 SEHNR, CDR2 FQNEAQ (reference sequence). The CDR3 reads CASSQMGDKSYEQYF. The CDR3 bases are TGTGCCAGCAGCCAGATGGGGGATAAGTCCTACGAGCAGTACTTC.

The chain combines TRBV11-2 with TRBJ2-7; possibly TRBD1 for D (6 bases). Between the trimmed V and J ends, which lost 3 bases and 7 bases, there was a span of 16 bases. In germline, CDR1 is SGHAT, CDR2 FQNNGV. The CDR3 is 14 residues long. The CDR3 nucleotides are TGTGCCAGCAGCTTTCATACCGGGACACTTGAGCAGTACTTC. Translating gives CASSFHTGTLEQYF. The whole variable domain, remainder taken from reference TRBV11-2 and TRBJ2-7, is EAGVAQSPRYKIIEKRQSVAFWCNPISGHATLYWYQQILGQGPKLLIQFQNNGVVDDSQLPKDRFSAERLKGVDSTLKIQPAKLEDSAVYLCASSFHTGTLEQYFGPGTRLTVT.

The V and J genes are TRBV5-4 and TRBJ2-5, with TRBD2 matching over 11 bases. Germline CDR1 is SGHNT and CDR2 is YYREEE (reference sequence). The CDR3 runs 17 residues. Trimming took 5 bases from V and 7 from J; bases not matched to a gene: 16. The CDR3 loop is CASRPGAGTSGLGTQYF. DNA for the CDR3: TGTGCCAGCAGACCTGGAGCCGGGACTAGCGGTTTAGGGACCCAGTACTTC.

The V gene is TRBV30, the J gene TRBJ1-2; 8 positions match TRBD1. CDR1 GTSNPN and CDR2 SVGIG come from the germline V gene (reference sequence). The V and J ends lost 0 bases and 8 bases, in that order; junction bases with no gene match: 5. The CDR3 extends over 13 amino acids. The CDR3 sequence is CAWSVDRDHGYTF. For the CDR3, the DNA is TGTGCCTGGAGTGTGGACAGGGATCACGGCTACACCTTC.

Relative to its sample, this clonotype is medium-sized. This chain connects TRBV27 to TRBJ1-2; a possible D gene is TRBD1 (5 bases). Germline V gene lookup returns CDR1 MNHEY and CDR2 SMNVEV (reference sequence). This CDR3 is built from 14 residues. Trimming took 6 bases from V and 4 from J, leaving 15 bases between them. The CDR3 sequence is CASRGNPGFYGYTF. The CDR3 region has the DNA TGTGCCAGCAGAGGGAATCCAGGGTTCTATGGCTACACCTTC.

The J gene is TRBJ1-2, the V gene TRBV6-1; 7 bases match TRBD1. Trimming removed 4 bases from V and 0 bases from J; junction bases left unmatched: 14. CDR1 and CDR2 (germline): MNHNS, SASEGT. The CDR3 is 18 residues long. The DNA for the CDR3 is TGTGCCAGCAGTGCGCGGGACAGCCGATGGGGAACTAACTATGGCTACACCTTC. This translates into CASSARDSRWGTNYGYTF.

This sequence joins TRBV5-1 and TRBJ2-3, with 7 bases aligning to TRBD2. Per germline, CDR1 SGHRS and CDR2 YFSETQ. CDR3 length: 17 amino acids. The trim removed 5 bases at V and 0 bases at J, leaving 12 bases unmatched. The CDR3 loop is CASRPDPSGSSTDTQYF. The DNA of the CDR3 is TGCGCCAGCAGACCTGATCCTAGCGGCTCTAGCACAGATACGCAGTATTTT.

The CDR3 loop is CASSLIGAGQETQYF. CDR3 nucleotides: TGTGCCAGCAGCTTAATCGGGGCAGGGCAAGAGACCCAGTACTTC. The chain combines TRBV7-3 with TRBJ2-5; tentatively, D is TRBD1 or TRBD2 (5 bases each). With 1 base removed from V and 2 bases from J, the gap between germline ends came to 11 bases. CDR3 length equals 15 residues. The germline V gene encodes CDR1 SGHTA and CDR2 FQGTGA.

The chain employs TRBV12-3 or TRBV12-4 and TRBJ1-1; the D is unclear. The CDR3 is 14 residues long. The V end lost 6 bases, the J end lost 5 bases, and 16 bases lay between the germline ends. The chain's CDR3 is CASSPYSENTEAFF. The DNA of the CDR3 is TGTGCCAGCAGCCCTTACAGTGAAAATACTGAAGCTTTCTTT.

The rearrangement uses TRBV30 and TRBJ2-1, with 11 nucleotides matching TRBD2. Germline V gene lookup returns CDR1 GTSNPN and CDR2 SVGIG (reference sequence). This CDR3 region has 17 residues. V lost 0 bases and J lost 9; bases outside the gene matches: 13. CDR3 sequence (DNA): TGTGCCTGGAGTGTACGTAGCGGGAGGGCCGTCGGTAGTGAGCAGTTCTTC. It yields the protein CAWSVRSGRAVGSEQFF.

The rearrangement links TRBV10-3 to TRBJ1-2; 7 bases line up with TRBD1. The CDR3 consists of 15 residues. V dropped 5 bases and J dropped 6; count of bases not matched to a gene: 12. The germline CDR1 and CDR2 sequences are ENHRY and SYGVKD. For the CDR3, the DNA is TGTGCCATCAGTTGGGGGAGGGGGACAGAGGATGGCTACACCTTC. Protein: CAISWGRGTEDGYTF.

In this sample, this clonotype turned up once. The J gene is TRBJ1-2, the V gene TRBV7-2, with 7 bases identical to TRBD1. V lost 0 bases and J lost 1; bases outside the gene matches: 8. The CDR3 runs to 17 residues. CDR1 is SGHTA and CDR2 is FQGNSA in the germline V gene. CDR3 loop: CASSLAGGQFNNYGYTF. In DNA form, the CDR3 reads TGTGCCAGCAGCTTAGCCGGGGGACAGTTCAATAACTATGGCTACACCTTC.

This clonotype has more than one count but fewer than ten. The chain links TRBV5-4 to TRBJ2-3; D unresolved. The CDR3 totals 18 residues. Germline lookup yields CDR1 SGHNT and CDR2 YYREEE (reference sequence). Between the trimmed V and J ends, which lost 0 bases and 6 bases, there was a span of 23 bases. DNA for the CDR3: TGTGCCAGCAGCTTGGTTCCCCCAGATGTTTACCTCACGGATACGCAGTATTTT. Its protein product is CASSLVPPDVYLTDTQYF.

The V and J genes are TRBV19 and TRBJ2-2; 9 bases align to TRBD1. CDR3 length: 17 amino acids. Germline CDR1 is LNHDA and CDR2 is SQIVND (reference sequence). After removal of 8 bases from V and 0 bases from J, the junction contained 10 bases not matched to a gene. CDR3 amino acids: CASSRTGDSSNTGELFF. For the CDR3, the DNA is TGTGCCAGTTCCCGGACAGGGGACAGCTCGAACACCGGGGAGCTGTTTTTT.